This TCR beta chain was sequenced for a study of blood T cell repertoires in COVID-19. The repertoire was sequenced with immunoSEQ multiplex PCR; TCRdb's copy has only in-frame clones and lacks some. The repertoire has 50,000 to 55,000 clones, around 86% of them found once; the top ten carry over 5.5%. The CDR3 loop spans 15 amino acids. V dropped 0 bases and J dropped 4; count of bases not matched to a gene: 3. CDR1 SGDLS and CDR2 YYNGEE come from the germline V gene. This chain connects TRBV9 to TRBJ1-3; 8 positions match TRBD1. The sequence derives from a man aged 45-65 years with active COVID-19. Specimen: peripheral blood. The DNA for the CDR3 is TGTGCCAGCAGCGTAGGACAGGGGTCGGGAAACACCATATATTTT. Encoded protein: CASSVGQGSGNTIYF.